Below, 26 T cell receptor beta chains from the same sample are listed, as sequenced in a study of T cell repertoires in cytomegalovirus infection (dated by TCRdb to the late 2010s). For sequencing, an Illumina HiSeq 1500 was employed. TCRdb reran the public reads through fastp at Q25 and MiXCR, keeping productive beta chains. Rows with a matching CDR3 protein are joined into one entry that keeps the most common DNA and genes. For this sample there are 500,000 or so distinct CDR3 sequences; 16% appear just once. The ten largest clones add up to 20% to 30% of the sample. Sequencing was carried out using CD8+ T cells from PBMCs. These receptors were obtained from a human donor in good health (CMV status not recorded). Some clones in this sample may be carry-over from other donors' samples.

This clonotype was picked up many times. This rearrangement joins TRBV7-3 to TRBJ2-5; TRBD1 might be the D (8 bases). The CDR3 is made up of 14 amino acids. The germline V gene encodes CDR1 SGHTA and CDR2 FQGTGA. Between the trimmed V and J ends, which lost 5 bases and 5 bases, there was a span of 15 bases. The CDR3 loop reads CASSARGRGETQYF. The CDR3 DNA follows: TGTGCCAGCAGCGCCAGGGGGCGGGGGGAGACCCAGTACTTC.

The V and J genes are TRBV15 and TRBJ2-1; D gene uncertain. CDR1 is LNHNV and CDR2 is YYDKDF in the germline V gene (reference sequence). The CDR3 spans 13 residues. Trimming stripped 3 bases from V and 4 bases from J, with 7 bases between. This CDR3 reads CATSSRHYNEQFF. The CDR3 DNA is TGTGCCACCAGCAGTCGCCATTACAATGAGCAGTTCTTC.

This clonotype has a handful of counts. This chain uses TRBV20-1 with TRBJ2-7, with D unclear. Between the trimmed V and J ends, which lost 0 bases and 4 bases, there was a span of 7 bases. This CDR3 is 12 amino acids long. CDR1 is DFQATT, CDR2 SNEGSKA, per germline (reference sequence). The CDR3 spells CSAREQIYEQYF. CDR3 nucleotide sequence: TGCAGTGCTAGAGAACAGATTTACGAGCAGTACTTC.

The sample holds many counts of this clonotype. The rearrangement links TRBV7-2 to TRBJ1-3; possible D gene TRBD1, 5 bases. The length of the CDR3 is 17 residues. Germline CDR1 SGHTA, CDR2 FQGNSA. The ends were cut back, 1 base at V and 0 bases at J, with 13 bases in the middle. The CDR3 reads CASSLGGLSVSGNTIYF. The CDR3 region has the DNA TGTGCCAGCAGCTTAGGGGGACTGAGTGTCTCTGGAAACACCATATATTTT. The full variable domain, in which reference TRBV7-2 and TRBJ1-3 provide the parts outside the CDR3, is GAGVSQSPSNKVTEKGKDVELRCDPISGHTALYWYRQSLGQGLEFLIYFQGNSAPDKSGLPSDRFSAERTGGSVSTLTIQRTQQEDSAVYLCASSLGGLSVSGNTIYFGEGSWLTVV.

This chain connects TRBV19 to TRBJ2-1; TRBD2 aligns across 7 bases. The CDR3 runs 14 residues. After removal of 7 bases from V and 2 bases from J, the junction contained 5 bases not matched to a gene. In germline, CDR1 is LNHDA, CDR2 SQIVND (reference sequence). As DNA, the CDR3 is TGTGCCAGTAAGGAGCGGGGAGCCTACAATGAGCAGTTCTTC. This sequence encodes CASKERGAYNEQFF.

Only a few counts were recorded for this clonotype. V is TRBV29-1 and J is TRBJ2-7, with no clear D. The CDR3 is made up of 15 amino acids. V was cut by 1 base and J by 4 bases, with 17 bases left in between. Germline-derived CDR1 and CDR2 are SQVTM and ANQGSEA. CDR3: CSVEAVGPKSYEQYF. The DNA of the CDR3 is TGCAGCGTTGAAGCGGTGGGCCCCAAGTCGTACGAGCAGTACTTC.

In this sample, this clonotype turned up a few times. The rearrangement uses TRBV28 and TRBJ2-7; D not resolved. This CDR3 comprises 14 residues. Trimming stripped 7 bases from V and 5 bases from J, with 18 bases between. From germline, CDR1 is MDHEN and CDR2 SYDVKM. This CDR3 reads CASTSPRIWDEQYF. CDR3 DNA sequence: TGTGCCAGCACATCACCCAGGATCTGGGACGAGCAGTACTTC.

This clonotype has just a few counts. The chain combines TRBV11-3 with TRBJ2-1; 9 nucleotides line up with TRBD2. The V and J ends lost 5 bases and 7 bases, in that order; junction bases with no gene match: 6. The CDR3 contains 14 residues. CDR1 and CDR2 from the germline V gene are SGHNT and YENEEA. CDR3 nucleotides: TGTGCCAGCAGCGAGGCGGGGGGGCTGAATGAGCAGTTCTTC. Amino acid sequence: CASSEAGGLNEQFF.

In its sample, this clonotype was seen a few times. The CDR3 DNA reads as TGCAGTGCTAGAGTGGCTCTTCGGGGCACAGATACGCAGTATTTT. Encoded protein: CSARVALRGTDTQYF. This sequence joins TRBV20-1 and TRBJ2-3; D is unresolved. The CDR3 has 15 residues. Germline V CDR1 and CDR2: DFQATT, SNEGSKA (reference sequence). Trimming pared 1 base from V and 1 base from J, leaving 12 bases between.

This clonotype was recorded many times. This sequence joins TRBV2 and TRBJ1-1, with 10 positions matching TRBD1. Germline CDR1 and CDR2: SNHLY and FYNNEI. Germline trimming cut 3 bases from V and 7 bases from J; bases unmatched to any gene: 11. CDR3 size: 16 residues. The CDR3 sequence: CASSEGLFDRGLEAFF. The CDR3 nucleotides read TGTGCCAGCAGTGAGGGCCTCTTCGACAGGGGGCTTGAAGCTTTCTTT.

The chain carries TRBV5-1 and TRBJ2-7, with TRBD1 matching 7 bases. Germline V gene sequence: CDR1 SGHRS, CDR2 YFSETQ. With 4 bases clipped from V and 10 bases from J, the junction kept 14 bases outside the gene matches. The CDR3 covers 14 residues. CDR3 bases: TGCGCCAGCAGCCCTCGACAGGGAGCTTCGGATCAGTACTTC. Translated, it gives CASSPRQGASDQYF.

This clonotype was found many times. V and J are TRBV4-1 and TRBJ1-3; 7 bases map to TRBD1. This CDR3 region has 16 residues. V shed 2 bases and J 0 bases; nucleotides not matched to a gene: 4. CDR1 and CDR2 (germline): MGHRA, YSYEKL. The CDR3 sequence is CASSQRDSDSGNTIYF. DNA of the CDR3: TGCGCCAGCAGCCAAAGGGACAGCGACTCTGGAAACACCATATATTTT.

This clonotype showed up just a few times. The chain carries TRBV5-5 and TRBJ2-5, with no clear D. V was cut by 4 bases and J by 5 bases, with 9 bases left in between. The CDR3 length is 12 residues. Germline V gene lookup returns CDR1 SGHKS and CDR2 YYEKEE (reference sequence). The CDR3 protein is CASSPRTETQYF. The CDR3, as DNA: TGTGCCAGCAGCCCCAGAACCGAGACCCAGTACTTC.

This clonotype was found a few times. The chain joins TRBV27 to TRBJ1-1, with D unresolved. Germline CDR1 and CDR2: MNHEY and SMNVEV (reference sequence). The CDR3 covers 13 residues. Trimming took off 7 bases at V and 5 bases at J, with 14 bases between the two ends. CDR3 sequence: CASTSLLGTEAFF. Written as DNA, the CDR3 is TGTGCCAGCACCTCCTTATTGGGAACTGAAGCTTTCTTT.

This clonotype was observed many times. The J gene is TRBJ2-1, the V gene TRBV28; 7 nucleotides agree with TRBD2. The CDR3 consists of 18 residues. Germline trimming cut 1 base from V and 3 bases from J; bases unmatched to any gene: 12. Germline CDR1 and CDR2: MDHEN and SYDVKM. CDR3 in DNA: TGTGCCAGCAGTTTATTGGGGATGGGGGGGGTGGGCTACAATGAGCAGTTCTTC. Translation: CASSLLGMGGVGYNEQFF.

This clonotype was detected many times. This chain links TRBV6-5 with TRBJ2-3; 9 nucleotides agree with TRBD1. The germline V gene has CDR1 MNHEY and CDR2 SVGAGI. The CDR3 sequence is 16 residues long. J was trimmed by 2 bases and V by 2 bases; bases with no gene match: 5. CDR3 nucleotide sequence: TGTGCCAGCAGTTACGGACAGGGGCCATACACAGATACGCAGTATTTT. This codes for CASSYGQGPYTDTQYF.

The chain combines TRBV11-2 with TRBJ2-7, with D maybe TRBD2 (7 bases). This CDR3 region has 14 residues. V gave up 3 bases and J gave up 3 bases, with 12 bases separating them. The germline gives CDR1 SGHAT, CDR2 FQNNGV. The CDR3 spells CASSFNGGRYEQYF. DNA for the CDR3: TGTGCCAGCAGCTTCAACGGGGGGCGCTACGAGCAGTACTTC.

This clonotype was counted at least ten times. This chain joins TRBV5-5 and TRBJ1-4, with 8 bases lining up with TRBD1. Germline-derived CDR1 and CDR2 are SGHKS and YYEKEE (reference sequence). V shed 4 bases, J shed 6 bases, and the junction held 8 bases outside the gene matches. The CDR3 has 15 amino acids. This CDR3 reads CASSSPGTGDEKLFF. CDR3 sequence (DNA): TGTGCCAGCAGCAGCCCCGGGACAGGCGATGAAAAACTGTTTTTT.

This clonotype was observed many times. This rearrangement joins TRBV7-9 to TRBJ2-3; tentatively, D is TRBD1 (6 bases). CDR1 is SEHNR and CDR2 is FQNEAQ in the germline V gene (reference sequence). This CDR3 is built from 13 residues. V was pared by 6 bases and J by 0 bases, with 7 bases between. The CDR3 bases are TGTGCCAGCAGGGGGGCAAGCACAGATACGCAGTATTTT. Its translation: CASRGASTDTQYF. The variable domain in full, completed from reference TRBV7-9 and TRBJ2-3, reads DTGVSQNPRHKITKRGQNVTFRCDPISEHNRLYWYRQTLGQGPEFLTYFQNEAQLEKSRLLSDRFSAERPKGSFSTLEIQRTEQGDSAMYLCASRGASTDTQYFGPGTRLTVL.

The rearrangement joins TRBV19 to TRBJ2-2; 9 nucleotides match TRBD1. With 5 bases clipped from V and 4 bases from J, the junction kept 8 bases outside the gene matches. This CDR3 has 16 amino acids. Per the germline V gene, CDR1 is LNHDA and CDR2 is SQIVND (reference sequence). The CDR3 bases are TGTGCCAGTAGTGAGGACAGGGGAATTGTCACCGGGGAGCTGTTTTTT. Translating gives CASSEDRGIVTGELFF.

This clonotype was counted a few times. The rearrangement joins TRBV29-1 to TRBJ1-5; TRBD1 might be the D (5 bases). The V end was cut by 0 bases, the J end by 7 bases, with 13 bases between. The CDR3 sequence is 14 residues long. CDR1 SQVTM and CDR2 ANQGSEA come from the germline V gene. The CDR3 sequence is CSVEDSGAGQPQHF. For the CDR3, the DNA is TGCAGCGTTGAAGATTCCGGGGCTGGACAGCCCCAGCATTTT.

In this sample, this clonotype turned up many times. V and J are TRBV7-7 and TRBJ2-1, with TRBD2 matching 16 bases. This CDR3 spans 18 amino acids. Germline values: CDR1 SSHAT, CDR2 FNYEAQ (reference sequence). V was pared by 4 bases and J by 5 bases, with 8 bases of the junction left unmatched. CDR3 protein: CASSSGLAGGYLHNEQFF. In nucleotides, the CDR3 is TGTGCCAGCAGCTCGGGACTAGCGGGGGGGTATCTCCACAATGAGCAGTTCTTC.

The chain carries TRBV18 and TRBJ2-7, with D unresolved. This CDR3 spans 16 amino acids. Trimming took off 3 bases at V and 1 base at J, with 16 bases between the two ends. In germline, CDR1 is KGHSH, CDR2 LQKENI. CDR3: CASSPGVQMDSYEQYF. DNA of the CDR3: TGTGCCAGCTCACCTGGTGTACAGATGGATTCCTACGAGCAGTACTTC.

The chain carries TRBV19 and TRBJ1-4; D unclear. The CDR3 length is 15 residues. CDR1 is LNHDA and CDR2 is SQIVND in the germline V gene (reference sequence). Trimming pared 6 bases from V and 4 bases from J, leaving 15 bases between. CDR3 protein: CASRPGRGFNEKLFF. CDR3 nucleotide sequence: TGTGCCAGTAGACCCGGGAGAGGGTTTAATGAAAAACTGTTTTTT.

This clonotype appeared many times. This chain joins TRBV7-6 and TRBJ1-1; a possible D gene is TRBD1 (5 bases). Germline CDR1 reads SGHVS; CDR2 reads FNYEAQ. This CDR3 has 15 amino acids. The germline V and J ends were trimmed by 5 bases and 8 bases, with 21 bases remaining between them. CDR3 protein: CASSHRSGRSPEAFF. In nucleotides, the CDR3 is TGTGCCAGCAGCCACCGATCAGGGCGAAGCCCCGAAGCTTTCTTT.

This clonotype was recorded a few times. The chain combines TRBV19 with TRBJ1-2; 9 bases line up with TRBD1. CDR3 length: 14 residues. J was trimmed by 4 bases and V by 5 bases; bases with no gene match: 5. Germline V gene sequence: CDR1 LNHDA, CDR2 SQIVND (reference sequence). CDR3 nucleotides: TGTGCCAGTAGTGCCACAGGGGGCGGCTATGGCTACACCTTC. Its protein product is CASSATGGGYGYTF.